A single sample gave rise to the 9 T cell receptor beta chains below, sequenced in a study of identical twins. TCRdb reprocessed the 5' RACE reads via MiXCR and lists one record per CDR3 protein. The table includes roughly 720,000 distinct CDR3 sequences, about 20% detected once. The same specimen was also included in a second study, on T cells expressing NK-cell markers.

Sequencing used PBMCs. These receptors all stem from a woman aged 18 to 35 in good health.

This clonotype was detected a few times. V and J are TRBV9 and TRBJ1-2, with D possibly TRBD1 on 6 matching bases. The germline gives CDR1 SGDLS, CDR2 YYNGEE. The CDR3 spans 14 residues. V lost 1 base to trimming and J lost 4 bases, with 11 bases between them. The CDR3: CASSVQGGRYGYTF. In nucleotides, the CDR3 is TGTGCCAGCAGCGTACAAGGGGGTCGCTATGGCTACACCTTC.

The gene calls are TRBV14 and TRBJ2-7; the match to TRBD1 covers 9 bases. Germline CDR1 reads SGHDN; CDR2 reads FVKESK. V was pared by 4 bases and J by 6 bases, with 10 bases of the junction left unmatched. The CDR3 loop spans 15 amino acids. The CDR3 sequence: CASSLDGQGIFEQYF. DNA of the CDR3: TGTGCCAGCAGCCTTGACGGACAGGGGATCTTCGAGCAGTACTTC.

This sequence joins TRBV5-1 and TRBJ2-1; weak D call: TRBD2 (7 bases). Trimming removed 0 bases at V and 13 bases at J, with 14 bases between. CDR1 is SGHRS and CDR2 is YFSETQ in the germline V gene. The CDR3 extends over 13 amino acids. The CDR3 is CASSLGGGQPQFF. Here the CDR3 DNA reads TGCGCCAGCAGCTTGGGGGGGGGCCAACCTCAGTTCTTC. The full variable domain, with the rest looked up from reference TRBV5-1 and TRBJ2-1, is KAGVTQTPRYLIKTRGQQVTLSCSPISGHRSVSWYQQTPGQGLQFLFEYFSETQRNKGNFPGRFSGRQFSNSRSEMNVSTLELGDSALYLCASSLGGGQPQFFGPGTRLTVL.

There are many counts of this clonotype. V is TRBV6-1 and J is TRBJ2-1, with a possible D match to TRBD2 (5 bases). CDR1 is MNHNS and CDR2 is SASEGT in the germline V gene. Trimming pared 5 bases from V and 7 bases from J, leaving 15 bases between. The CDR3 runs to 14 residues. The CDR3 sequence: CASSRLAPRNEQFF. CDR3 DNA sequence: TGTGCCAGCAGTAGGCTAGCCCCTCGTAATGAGCAGTTCTTC.

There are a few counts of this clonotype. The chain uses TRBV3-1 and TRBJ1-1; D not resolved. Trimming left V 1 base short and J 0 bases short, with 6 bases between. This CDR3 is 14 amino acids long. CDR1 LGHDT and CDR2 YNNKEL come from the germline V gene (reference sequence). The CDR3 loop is CASSQGILNTEAFF. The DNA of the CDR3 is TGTGCCAGCAGCCAAGGCATACTGAACACTGAAGCTTTCTTT.

CDR3 in amino acids: CASSKGPDQETQYF. In nucleotides, the CDR3 is TGTGCCAGCAGCAAGGGGCCAGATCAAGAGACCCAGTACTTC. V and J are TRBV5-4 and TRBJ2-5, with a weak D call TRBD1 (5 bases). Germline CDR1 SGHNT, CDR2 YYREEE (reference sequence). The CDR3 extends over 14 amino acids. V shed 4 bases and J shed 2 bases, with 12 bases lying between them.

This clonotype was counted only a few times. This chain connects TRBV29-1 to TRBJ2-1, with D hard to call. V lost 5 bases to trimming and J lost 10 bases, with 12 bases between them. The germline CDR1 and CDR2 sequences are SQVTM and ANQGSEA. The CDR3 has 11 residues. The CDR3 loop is CSVLAPWEQFF. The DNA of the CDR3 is TGCAGCGTTTTGGCGCCCTGGGAGCAGTTCTTC.

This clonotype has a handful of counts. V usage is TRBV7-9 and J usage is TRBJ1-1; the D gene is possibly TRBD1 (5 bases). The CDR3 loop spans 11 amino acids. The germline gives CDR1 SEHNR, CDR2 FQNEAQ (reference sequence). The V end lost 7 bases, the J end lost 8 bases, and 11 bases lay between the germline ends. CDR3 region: CASTLGREAFF. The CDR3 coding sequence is TGTGCCAGCACCCTGGGACGCGAAGCTTTCTTT.

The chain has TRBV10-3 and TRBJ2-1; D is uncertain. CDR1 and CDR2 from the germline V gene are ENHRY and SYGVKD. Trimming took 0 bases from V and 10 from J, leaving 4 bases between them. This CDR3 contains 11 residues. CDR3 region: CAISESLEQFF. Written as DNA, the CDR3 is TGTGCCATCAGTGAGTCACTGGAGCAGTTCTTC.